These T cell receptor beta chains were read from a single sample in a study of cytomegalovirus exposure and HLA in healthy donors. The repertoire was sequenced with immunoSEQ multiplex PCR; TCRdb's copy has only in-frame clones and lacks some. Altogether approximately 210,000 clones are present, approximately 79% being singletons, with the ten largest covering 1.5%. The sample consisted of PBMCs. These receptor sequences come from a girl under 18 in good health and CMV-seropositive. CDR3s include the opening cysteine and the closing phenylalanine or tryptophan. The D gene is left open where the match is weak. Only some rows state a clone size, as once, few, many or a class for expanded clones.

abundance: few; j_gene: TRBJ1-5; v_gene: TRBV19; d_gene: .; CDR3aa: CASSGEASNQPQHF; CDR3nt: TGTGCCAGTAGTGGGGAGGCGAGCAATCAGCCCCAGCATTTT
abundance: .; j_gene: TRBJ2-7; v_gene: TRBV5-6; d_gene: TRBD1; CDR3aa: CASSSPRTGHSYEQYF; CDR3nt: TGTGCCAGCAGCTCCCCTAGGACAGGACACTCCTACGAGCAGTACTTC
abundance: .; j_gene: TRBJ2-1; v_gene: TRBV14; d_gene: .; CDR3aa: CASSQDLGSRSYNEQFF; CDR3nt: TGTGCCAGCAGCCAAGATTTGGGCAGTCGCTCCTACAATGAGCAGTTCTTC
abundance: .; j_gene: TRBJ1-5; v_gene: TRBV15; d_gene: .; CDR3aa: CATSRGQYSNQPQHF; CDR3nt: TGTGCCACCAGCAGAGGACAGTATAGCAATCAGCCCCAGCATTTT
abundance: .; j_gene: TRBJ2-3; v_gene: TRBV11-2; d_gene: TRBD2; CDR3aa: CASSPWEGADTQYF; CDR3nt: TGTGCCAGCAGCCCCTGGGAGGGTGCAGATACGCAGTATTTT
abundance: .; j_gene: TRBJ2-7; v_gene: TRBV7-6; d_gene: TRBD1; CDR3aa: CASSYRGTQYF; CDR3nt: TGTGCCAGCAGCTACAGGGGGACACAGTACTTC
abundance: .; j_gene: TRBJ2-2; v_gene: TRBV11-2; d_gene: .; CDR3aa: CASSLFTENTGELFF; CDR3nt: TGTGCCAGCAGCTTGTTCACAGAGAACACCGGGGAGCTGTTTTTT
abundance: .; j_gene: TRBJ2-1; v_gene: TRBV4-3; d_gene: .; CDR3aa: CASSPLSGFHNEQFF; CDR3nt: TGCGCCAGCAGCCCTCTCTCAGGGTTCCACAATGAGCAGTTCTTC
abundance: once; j_gene: TRBJ1-1; v_gene: TRBV19; d_gene: .; CDR3aa: CASSIIFGEGHKAFF; CDR3nt: TGTGCCAGTAGTATAATTTTCGGTGAGGGACACAAAGCTTTCTTT
abundance: once; j_gene: TRBJ1-1; v_gene: TRBV7-9; d_gene: TRBD1; CDR3aa: CASTKGPGGRRNTEAFF; CDR3nt: TGTGCCAGCACCAAGGGGCCAGGGGGTAGGAGGAACACTGAAGCTTTCTTT
abundance: few; j_gene: TRBJ1-2; v_gene: TRBV21-1; d_gene: .; CDR3aa: CASSTSPGQGPPNYGYTF; CDR3nt: TGTGCCAGCAGCACTTCTCCGGGACAGGGGCCGCCAAACTATGGCTACACCTTC
abundance: few; j_gene: TRBJ2-1; v_gene: TRBV27; d_gene: TRBD1; CDR3aa: CASSLTRGYNEQFF; CDR3nt: TGTGCCAGCAGTTTAACCAGGGGGTACAATGAGCAGTTCTTC
abundance: .; j_gene: TRBJ1-5; v_gene: TRBV5-1; d_gene: .; CDR3aa: CASSLGGAQPQHF; CDR3nt: TGCGCCAGCAGCTTGGGCGGTGCTCAGCCCCAGCATTTT
abundance: .; j_gene: TRBJ2-7; v_gene: TRBV4-2; d_gene: TRBD1; CDR3aa: CASSQPQAGQGVYEQYF; CDR3nt: TGTGCCAGCAGCCAGCCTCAGGCGGGACAGGGGGTCTACGAGCAGTACTTC
abundance: .; j_gene: TRBJ1-4; v_gene: TRBV6-6; d_gene: TRBD1; CDR3aa: CASSGQPNEKLFF; CDR3nt: TGTGCCAGCTCGGGACAGCCAAATGAAAAACTGTTTTTT
abundance: .; j_gene: TRBJ2-7; v_gene: TRBV9; d_gene: .; CDR3aa: CASSVDMSSYEQYF; CDR3nt: TGTGCCAGCAGCGTAGACATGTCCTCCTACGAGCAGTACTTC
abundance: few; j_gene: TRBJ1-5; v_gene: TRBV4-2; d_gene: .; CDR3aa: CASSQESYQPQHF; CDR3nt: TGTGCCAGCAGCCAAGAGAGCTATCAGCCCCAGCATTTT
abundance: .; j_gene: TRBJ2-1; v_gene: TRBV9; d_gene: TRBD2; CDR3aa: CASSVAGAGGPYNEQFF; CDR3nt: TGTGCCAGCAGCGTAGCAGGAGCGGGGGGGCCCTACAATGAGCAGTTCTTC
abundance: once; j_gene: TRBJ2-7; v_gene: TRBV27; d_gene: TRBD1; CDR3aa: CASARTGYYEQYF; CDR3nt: TGTGCCAGTGCCCGGACAGGGTACTACGAGCAGTACTTC
abundance: .; j_gene: TRBJ2-3; v_gene: TRBV12-5; d_gene: TRBD1; CDR3aa: CASVPSQGARTDTQYF; CDR3nt: TGTGCTAGTGTTCCTTCACAGGGGGCGCGAACAGATACGCAGTATTTT
abundance: .; j_gene: TRBJ1-1; v_gene: TRBV7-2; d_gene: TRBD1; CDR3aa: CASSSGTAAEAFF; CDR3nt: TGTGCCAGCAGCTCCGGGACAGCCGCTGAAGCTTTCTTT
abundance: .; j_gene: TRBJ2-7; v_gene: TRBV7-9; d_gene: TRBD2; CDR3aa: CASSLERGGYYEQYF; CDR3nt: TGTGCCAGCAGCTTAGAGCGGGGGGGATACTACGAGCAGTACTTC
abundance: .; j_gene: TRBJ1-1; v_gene: TRBV5-7; d_gene: .; CDR3aa: CASSFVTGVNTEAFF; CDR3nt: TGTGCCAGCAGCTTCGTTACAGGAGTGAACACTGAAGCTTTCTTT
abundance: .; j_gene: TRBJ2-7; v_gene: TRBV15; d_gene: .; CDR3aa: CATSRGPSGENEQYF; CDR3nt: TGTGCCACCAGCAGAGGCCCCTCAGGGGAAAACGAGCAGTACTTC
abundance: .; j_gene: TRBJ2-5; v_gene: TRBV14; d_gene: TRBD1; CDR3aa: CASSLLFPGQGPETQYF; CDR3nt: TGTGCCAGCAGCCTCCTCTTCCCGGGACAGGGGCCAGAGACCCAGTACTTC
abundance: .; j_gene: TRBJ2-3; v_gene: TRBV9; d_gene: .; CDR3aa: CASSSGVGPTDTQYF; CDR3nt: TGTGCCAGCAGCTCAGGGGTGGGGCCCACAGATACGCAGTATTTT
abundance: few; j_gene: TRBJ2-5; v_gene: TRBV7-2; d_gene: .; CDR3aa: CASRAGGNQETQYF; CDR3nt: TGTGCCAGCAGGGCTGGGGGGAACCAAGAGACCCAGTACTTC
abundance: .; j_gene: TRBJ2-3; v_gene: TRBV15; d_gene: .; CDR3aa: CATSKRASGSTDTQYF; CDR3nt: TGTGCCACCAGCAAGCGGGCTAGTGGGTCTACAGATACGCAGTATTTT
abundance: .; j_gene: TRBJ2-3; v_gene: TRBV7-2; d_gene: TRBD2; CDR3aa: CASSLAMGVAGGRTDTQYF; CDR3nt: TGTGCCAGCAGCTTAGCGATGGGGGTAGCGGGGGGACGGACAGATACGCAGTATTTT
abundance: .; j_gene: TRBJ1-5; v_gene: TRBV18; d_gene: .; CDR3aa: CASSHRDENNQPQHF; CDR3nt: TGTGCCAGCTCACACAGGGACGAGAACAATCAGCCCCAGCATTTT
abundance: .; j_gene: TRBJ2-3; v_gene: TRBV19; d_gene: .; CDR3aa: CASRSIGADTQYF; CDR3nt: TGTGCCAGCCGGTCCATCGGGGCAGATACGCAGTATTTT
abundance: .; j_gene: TRBJ1-2; v_gene: TRBV19; d_gene: .; CDR3aa: CASSIDWASLGGGYTF; CDR3nt: TGTGCCAGTAGTATAGATTGGGCAAGCCTCGGCGGGGGCTACACCTTC
abundance: .; j_gene: TRBJ1-5; v_gene: TRBV7-8; d_gene: .; CDR3aa: CASSLELGYWSNQPQHF; CDR3nt: TGTGCCAGCAGCTTAGAGCTCGGGTACTGGAGCAATCAGCCCCAGCATTTT
abundance: .; j_gene: TRBJ1-3; v_gene: TRBV6-1; d_gene: .; CDR3aa: CASSEWGGRNTIYF; CDR3nt: TGTGCCAGCAGTGAATGGGGGGGAAGAAACACCATATATTTT
abundance: few; j_gene: TRBJ2-7; v_gene: TRBV18; d_gene: .; CDR3aa: CASSPNLSELGEQYF; CDR3nt: TGTGCCAGCTCACCAAATTTGTCCGAACTAGGCGAGCAGTACTTC
abundance: few; j_gene: TRBJ1-5; v_gene: TRBV7-2; d_gene: TRBD1; CDR3aa: CASSFGTGGNQPQHF; CDR3nt: TGTGCCAGCAGCTTTGGGACAGGGGGCAATCAGCCCCAGCATTTT
abundance: .; j_gene: TRBJ2-7; v_gene: TRBV14; d_gene: .; CDR3aa: CASSLRQHEQYF; CDR3nt: TGTGCCAGCAGCCTCCGACAGCACGAGCAGTACTTC
abundance: once; j_gene: TRBJ1-6; v_gene: TRBV10-3; d_gene: .; CDR3aa: CAISEEGDSPLHF; CDR3nt: TGTGCCATCAGTGAGGAAGGGGATTCACCCCTCCACTTT
abundance: .; j_gene: TRBJ2-3; v_gene: TRBV9; d_gene: .; CDR3aa: CASSVVGRVTDTQYF; CDR3nt: TGTGCCAGCAGCGTAGTAGGTCGGGTCACAGATACGCAGTATTTT
abundance: .; j_gene: TRBJ2-2; v_gene: TRBV29-1; d_gene: .; CDR3aa: CSPGRAGGELFF; CDR3nt: TGCAGCCCGGGTCGGGCGGGCGGGGAGCTGTTTTTT
abundance: .; j_gene: TRBJ2-5; v_gene: TRBV7-7; d_gene: TRBD1; CDR3aa: CASSLGRGNGETQYF; CDR3nt: TGTGCCAGCAGCTTAGGCAGGGGGAACGGGGAGACCCAGTACTTC